The 11 T cell receptor beta chains reported below all come from one sample, sequenced in a study of radiation and T cells in renal cell carcinoma. Time point specified: baseline pretreatment blood. The treatment was: 15 Gy SBRT to primary tumor, nephrectomy 4 weeks later. TCRdb's table, derived via immunoSEQ multiplex PCR, lists solely in-frame clones and lacks some. This sample has around 64,000 clones, with 60% to 85% found just once. The material was blood, obtained from a patient whose treatment included radiotherapy and nephrectomy. Every receptor here comes from a man between 60 and 75 years old with renal cell carcinoma.

The chain combines TRBV5-6 with TRBJ1-2; perhaps TRBD1 as D (6 bases). Germline V gene lookup returns CDR1 SGHDT and CDR2 YYEEEE. V dropped 5 bases and J dropped 6 bases, with 20 bases sitting between them. This CDR3 spans 15 amino acids. The CDR3 here is CASRRNPTGSHGYTF. The CDR3 DNA follows: TGTGCCAGCAGGAGAAACCCTACAGGGTCCCATGGCTACACCTTC.

The chain combines TRBV4-1 with TRBJ1-2; D unresolved. V shed 1 base and J shed 2 bases, with 26 bases lying between them. Germline V gene data show CDR1 as MGHRA and CDR2 as YSYEKL. The CDR3 is 20 residues long. CDR3 residues: CASSQGILRRDPPSNYGYTF. CDR3 bases: TGCGCCAGCAGCCAAGGAATCCTCCGCCGGGATCCACCGAGCAACTATGGCTACACCTTC.

This clone was observed once. The chain joins TRBV7-9 to TRBJ1-3, with D possibly matching TRBD1 (5 bases). The CDR3 runs 18 residues. Germline loops: CDR1 SEHNR, CDR2 FQNEAQ (reference sequence). Trimming shortened V by 6 bases and J by 0 bases, and 21 bases separated the two germline ends. DNA of the CDR3: TGTGCCAGCAGACCCGCATTTTGGGACGGCAGCTCTGGAAACACCATATATTTT. The encoded protein is CASRPAFWDGSSGNTIYF.

The J gene is TRBJ2-5, the V gene TRBV6-5; tentatively, D is TRBD1 (5 bases). From germline, CDR1 is MNHEY and CDR2 SVGAGI. Trimming took 5 bases from V and 5 from J, leaving 15 bases between them. CDR3 length: 14 amino acids. The CDR3 is CASSPRQPAETQYF. The CDR3 region has the DNA TGTGCCAGCAGTCCAAGACAGCCCGCCGAGACCCAGTACTTC.

This chain links TRBV7-6 with TRBJ2-3, with TRBD2 identical over 9 bases. This CDR3 is 20 amino acids long. Germline trimming cut 3 bases from V and 2 bases from J; bases unmatched to any gene: 18. Looked up from germline, CDR1 is SGHVS and CDR2 is FNYEAQ. The CDR3 loop reads CASSFPDDLAGGRNTDTQYF. CDR3 nucleotide sequence: TGTGCCAGCAGCTTCCCGGACGATTTGGCGGGGGGGCGAAACACAGATACGCAGTATTTT. Complete variable domain (other parts from reference TRBV7-6 and TRBJ2-3): GAGVSQSPRYKVTKRGQDVALRCDPISGHVSLYWYRQALGQGPEFLTYFNYEAQQDKSGLPNDRFSAERPEGSISTLTIQRTEQRDSAMYRCASSFPDDLAGGRNTDTQYFGPGTRLTVL.

The rearrangement links TRBV19 to TRBJ2-2; 12 bases align to TRBD2. The J segment lost 7 bases and the V segment lost 6 bases, leaving 9 bases of the junction unmatched. From germline, CDR1 is LNHDA and CDR2 SQIVND (reference sequence). This CDR3 has 16 residues. The CDR3 is CASSSSGRAVGGELFF. CDR3 nucleotides: TGTGCCAGTAGCTCTAGCGGGAGGGCCGTTGGCGGGGAGCTGTTTTTT.

This rearrangement joins TRBV7-8 to TRBJ2-7, with D possibly being TRBD2 (5 bases). Between the trimmed V and J ends, which lost 5 bases and 0 bases, there was a span of 14 bases. The CDR3 sequence is 15 residues long. Germline V gene lookup returns CDR1 SGHVS and CDR2 FQNEAQ. The CDR3 DNA is TGTGCCAGCAGCCCGGCGACGGGGAGCTCCTACGAGCAGTACTTC. Translation gives CASSPATGSSYEQYF.

The chain is built from TRBV13 and TRBJ2-5, with 11 bases matching TRBD2. V lost 5 bases and J lost 4; bases outside the gene matches: 9. The germline CDR1 and CDR2 sequences are PRHDT and FYEKMQ (reference sequence). The CDR3 is 16 residues long. Here the CDR3 reads CASSLRTSGWGETQYF. Here the CDR3 DNA reads TGTGCCAGCAGCCTGCGGACTAGCGGGTGGGGAGAGACCCAGTACTTC. The entire variable domain, with the rest obtained from reference TRBV13 and TRBJ2-5, is as follows: AAGVIQSPRHLIKEKRETATLKCYPIPRHDTVYWYQQGPGQDPQFLISFYEKMQSDKGSIPDRFSAQQFSDYHSELNMSSLELGDSALYFCASSLRTSGWGETQYFGPGTRLLVL.

This sequence joins TRBV5-1 and TRBJ2-5; 12 bases align to TRBD2. The length of the CDR3 is 17 residues. Germline CDR1 is SGHRS and CDR2 is YFSETQ. V trimming: 0 bases; J trimming: 5 bases; junction bases outside the gene matches: 8. DNA for the CDR3: TGCGCCAGCAGCTTGGATCTAGCGGGAGGGCCACGGGAGACCCAGTACTTC. Translating gives CASSLDLAGGPRETQYF.

This clone was recorded once. This chain's CDR3 is CASSLEAGGHSEQFF. The CDR3 DNA is TGTGCCAGCAGCTTAGAGGCGGGAGGGCACAGTGAGCAGTTCTTC. The V gene is TRBV7-7, the J gene TRBJ2-1; 9 nucleotides match TRBD2. CDR1 and CDR2 from the germline V gene are SSHAT and FNYEAQ (reference sequence). V lost 1 base to trimming and J lost 9 bases; unmatched junction nucleotides: 7. This CDR3 contains 15 residues.

This clone was seen a few times. V is TRBV7-9 and J is TRBJ1-2, with a weak D call TRBD1 (5 bases). Germline loops: CDR1 SEHNR, CDR2 FQNEAQ (reference sequence). The length of the CDR3 is 16 residues. V lost 5 bases and J 4 bases, leaving 20 bases between the germline ends. The CDR3 coding sequence is TGTGCCAGCAGCACCCGACAGTCCACGACCTCCTATGGCTACACCTTC. Protein: CASSTRQSTTSYGYTF.